The next 32 T cell receptor beta chains were all read from a single sample in a study of blood T cell repertoires in COVID-19. Produced via immunoSEQ multiplex PCR; TCRdb's table is partial and in-frame only. The sample lists around 140,000 clones, around 89% occurring once. The sample was peripheral blood. The receptors here all came from a man between 50 and 59 years old with active or convalescent COVID-19.

This clone was picked up one time. V usage is TRBV18 and J usage is TRBJ2-3; D is perhaps TRBD1 (7 bases). The CDR3 has 17 residues. Germline V CDR1 and CDR2: KGHSH, LQKENI. V lost 6 bases to trimming and J lost 2 bases, with 21 bases between them. For the CDR3, the DNA is TGTGCCAGCTCGGTAGGCTCCCAGGGGGGCATCACAGATACGCAGTATTTT. This sequence encodes CASSVGSQGGITDTQYF.

This clone appeared a single time. The chain has TRBV7-2 and TRBJ2-4, with 7 bases lining up with TRBD1. The CDR3 runs to 14 residues. With V trimmed by 1 base and J by 7 bases, 4 bases remained unmatched. Germline V gene lookup returns CDR1 SGHTA and CDR2 FQGNSA. This CDR3 is CASSLDRGNNIQYF. The CDR3 nucleotides are TGTGCCAGCAGCTTAGACAGGGGTAATAACATTCAGTACTTC. Full variable domain (missing parts from reference TRBV7-2 and TRBJ2-4): GAGVSQSPSNKVTEKGKDVELRCDPISGHTALYWYRQSLGQGLEFLIYFQGNSAPDKSGLPSDRFSAERTGGSVSTLTIQRTQQEDSAVYLCASSLDRGNNIQYFGAGTRLSVL.

The chain is built from TRBV2 and TRBJ2-2; TRBD1 matches 7 bases. The germline CDR1 and CDR2 sequences are SNHLY and FYNNEI. The CDR3 spans 16 residues. V was clipped by 8 bases and J by 5 bases; unmatched bases: 14. This chain's CDR3 is CASLRVGGTNTGELFF. The DNA for the CDR3 is TGTGCCAGCTTGAGGGTAGGGGGCACAAATACCGGGGAGCTGTTTTTT.

The chain joins TRBV5-4 to TRBJ1-1, with TRBD1 as a possible D gene (6 bases). V was shortened by 0 bases and J by 0 bases, with 9 bases between the two germline ends. Germline CDR1 is SGHNT and CDR2 is YYREEE (reference sequence). The CDR3 is 15 residues long. The CDR3 reads CASSLAGQMNTEAFF. As DNA, the CDR3 is TGTGCCAGCAGCTTGGCGGGACAAATGAACACTGAAGCTTTCTTT.

The CDR3 sequence: CAWSRGLGEKLFF. CDR3 DNA sequence: TGTGCCTGGAGTCGAGGGCTCGGTGAAAAACTGTTTTTT. The gene calls are TRBV30 and TRBJ1-4; D is unclear. Per germline, CDR1 GTSNPN and CDR2 SVGIG (reference sequence). V was pared by 2 bases and J by 7 bases, with 11 bases between. CDR3 length: 13 residues.

This chain uses TRBV10-2 with TRBJ2-7; the D gene is possibly TRBD2 (6 bases). V lost 11 bases, J lost 5 bases, and 19 bases lay in between. This CDR3 has 13 residues. CDR1 is WSHSY and CDR2 is SAAADI in the germline V gene. The CDR3 protein is CAVEGDVKDEQYF. CDR3 in DNA: TGCGCCGTGGAGGGCGACGTGAAGGACGAGCAGTACTTC.

This clone has just a few counts. This rearrangement joins TRBV19 to TRBJ1-5; 7 bases are a match to TRBD1. The CDR3 consists of 14 residues. Germline-derived CDR1 and CDR2 are LNHDA and SQIVND (reference sequence). V dropped 5 bases and J dropped 7; count of bases not matched to a gene: 8. The CDR3 nucleotides are TGTGCCAGTAGTCCTCGACAGGGCAGACAGCCCCAGCATTTT. Protein sequence: CASSPRQGRQPQHF. The whole variable domain, filled in from reference TRBV19 and TRBJ1-5, reads DGGITQSPKYLFRKEGQNVTLSCEQNLNHDAMYWYRQDPGQGLRLIYYSQIVNDFQKGDIAEGYSVSREKKESFPLTVTSAQKNPTAFYLCASSPRQGRQPQHFGDGTRLSIL.

This chain links TRBV12-2 with TRBJ2-7; the table's D call of TRBD2 was not tested on the DNA. TRBV12-2 constitutes a pseudogene. The CDR3 sequence is 12 residues long. The CDR3: CASRSVSLEQYF. In DNA, the CDR3 is TGTGCAAGTCGCTCCGTCTCTCTCGAGCAGTACTTC.

This rearrangement joins TRBV25-1 to TRBJ1-1; D is uncertain. Germline CDR1 reads MGHDK; CDR2 reads SYGVNS. CDR3 length: 12 amino acids. Trimming pared 4 bases from V and 1 base from J, leaving 4 bases between. CDR3: CASSVQNTEAFF. The CDR3 region has the DNA TGTGCCAGCAGTGTCCAGAACACTGAAGCTTTCTTT.

The chain uses TRBV7-2 and TRBJ2-3, with D maybe TRBD2 (6 bases). V was clipped by 0 bases and J by 0 bases, with 10 bases between them. The CDR3 sequence is 16 residues long. Germline V lookup: CDR1 SGHTA, CDR2 FQGNSA. CDR3 region: CASSLAGGMSTDTQYF. CDR3 DNA sequence: TGTGCCAGCAGCTTAGCTGGCGGGATGAGCACAGATACGCAGTATTTT.

The rearrangement uses TRBV19 and TRBJ1-1; TRBD1 agrees at 7 bases. CDR1 LNHDA and CDR2 SQIVND come from the germline V gene (reference sequence). Trimming removed 9 bases from V and 4 bases from J; junction bases left unmatched: 5. The CDR3 is 12 amino acids. The CDR3 DNA is TGTGCCAGCAGGGGGTTCGCCACTGAAGCTTTCTTT. Translated: CASRGFATEAFF.

The CDR3 loop is CASSLGSIVSGRYGYTF. The CDR3, as DNA: TGTGCCAGCAGCTTAGGCTCTATCGTGAGCGGGCGCTATGGCTACACCTTC. The genes are TRBV7-9 and TRBJ1-2; no firm D call. The CDR3 totals 17 residues. The ends were cut back, 1 base at V and 4 bases at J, with 19 bases in the middle. Germline V lookup: CDR1 SEHNR, CDR2 FQNEAQ (reference sequence).

The rearrangement uses TRBV19 and TRBJ2-5; D is perhaps TRBD2 (5 bases). Germline V gene sequence: CDR1 LNHDA, CDR2 SQIVND (reference sequence). Trimming pared 4 bases from V and 5 bases from J, leaving 11 bases between. The CDR3 runs to 13 residues. CDR3 protein: CASSSRGSETQYF. The CDR3, as DNA: TGTGCCAGTAGTAGCAGAGGGTCGGAGACCCAGTACTTC. Full variable domain (outside the CDR3, taken from reference TRBV19 and TRBJ2-5): DGGITQSPKYLFRKEGQNVTLSCEQNLNHDAMYWYRQDPGQGLRLIYYSQIVNDFQKGDIAEGYSVSREKKESFPLTVTSAQKNPTAFYLCASSSRGSETQYFGPGTRLLVL.

The chain links TRBV12-3 or TRBV12-4 to TRBJ1-5; TRBD1 might be the D (6 bases). V was clipped by 6 bases and J by 5 bases, with 8 bases between them. The CDR3 runs 12 residues. The CDR3 protein is CASRAGDQPQHF. CDR3 coding DNA: TGTGCCAGCAGAGCAGGGGATCAGCCCCAGCATTTT.

The chain couples TRBV2 to TRBJ2-5; 7 bases are a match to TRBD2. From germline, CDR1 is SNHLY and CDR2 FYNNEI. The CDR3 totals 14 residues. Losses at the gene ends were 8 bases for V and 5 bases for J; bases not matched to a gene: 11. In nucleotides, the CDR3 is TGTGCCAGCGGCACGGGAGGAGGACGGGAGACCCAGTACTTC. It yields the protein CASGTGGGRETQYF. Full variable domain (remainder filled in from reference TRBV2 and TRBJ2-5): EPEVTQTPSHQVTQMGQEVILRCVPISNHLYFYWYRQILGQKVEFLVSFYNNEISEKSEIFDDQFSVERPDGSNFTLKIRSTKLEDSAMYFCASGTGGGRETQYFGPGTRLLVL.

The chain recombines TRBV19 with TRBJ1-1; D might be TRBD1 (6 bases). In germline, CDR1 is LNHDA, CDR2 SQIVND (reference sequence). The length of the CDR3 is 15 residues. The V gene lost 5 bases and the J gene lost 4 bases, with 17 bases spanning the gap. The CDR3 region is CASSSNPGVGTEAFF. The CDR3 DNA reads as TGTGCCAGTAGTTCCAACCCAGGGGTGGGCACTGAAGCTTTCTTT.

The rearrangement uses TRBV3-1 (or the pseudogene TRBV3-2) and TRBJ2-3, with 12 positions matching TRBD2. The CDR3 is made up of 18 amino acids. V shed 1 base, J shed 0 bases, and the junction held 5 bases outside the gene matches. The germline gives CDR1 LGHDT, CDR2 YNNKEL (reference sequence). The DNA for the CDR3 is TGTGCCAGCAGCCAAGGACTAGCGGGGGACCTTAGCACAGATACGCAGTATTTT. Protein: CASSQGLAGDLSTDTQYF.

J is TRBJ2-3 and V is TRBV10-3, with 9 bases aligning to TRBD2. The germline V gene encodes CDR1 ENHRY and CDR2 SYGVKD. The CDR3 has 19 residues. With 0 bases clipped from V and 2 bases from J, the junction kept 12 bases outside the gene matches. The CDR3 region has the DNA TGTGCCATCAGTGAGTCGAGTCCTGTGCGCGGGGGGGACACAGATACGCAGTATTTT. Translating it yields CAISESSPVRGGDTDTQYF.

This clone appeared a single time. The V and J genes are TRBV18 and TRBJ2-1, with D perhaps TRBD2 (6 bases). The V and J ends lost 5 bases and 10 bases respectively, with 21 bases between them. CDR3 length equals 15 residues. The V gene's germline CDR1 is KGHSH and CDR2 LQKENI. Here the CDR3 DNA reads TGTGCCAGCTCAAATTTGGTAGCGGCGGGTGGAGAGCAGTTCTTC. Protein: CASSNLVAAGGEQFF.

V gene TRBV5-6 combines with J gene TRBJ2-4; D might be TRBD2 (5 bases). V was clipped by 2 bases and J by 4 bases, with 10 bases between them. Per the germline V gene, CDR1 is SGHDT and CDR2 is YYEEEE. The CDR3 consists of 14 residues. CDR3 DNA: TGTGCCAGCAGCTTTCGAGGAGGAAAAAACATTCAGTACTTC. It encodes CASSFRGGKNIQYF.

The chain couples TRBV9 to TRBJ2-7; D may be TRBD2 (6 bases). Germline CDR1 is SGDLS and CDR2 is YYNGEE. Trimming pared 3 bases from V and 2 bases from J, leaving 12 bases between. This CDR3 is built from 14 residues. CDR3 coding DNA: TGTGCCAGCAGCGCGGCGGGGAACCCCTACGAGCAGTACTTC. Translating it yields CASSAAGNPYEQYF. Using reference TRBV9 and TRBJ2-7 for the parts outside the CDR3, the full variable domain is DSGVTQTPKHLITATGQRVTLRCSPRSGDLSVYWYQQSLDQGLQFLIQYYNGEERAKGNILERFSAQQFPDLHSELNLSSLELGDSALYFCASSAAGNPYEQYFGPGTRLTVT.

The V gene is TRBV30, the J gene TRBJ1-5, with 7 bases lining up with TRBD1. The CDR3 spans 15 residues. The V segment lost 3 bases and the J segment 5 bases; nucleotides outside the gene matches: 10. Germline CDR1 GTSNPN, CDR2 SVGIG (reference sequence). The CDR3 region has the DNA TGTGCCTGGAGCCTCCAAGGCAGGGGGGATCAGCCCCAGCATTTT. Translated: CAWSLQGRGDQPQHF.

The chain uses TRBV4-3 and TRBJ1-2; D call uncertain. Trimming shortened V by 0 bases and J by 3 bases, and 11 bases separated the two germline ends. The germline CDR1 and CDR2 sequences are LGHNA and YSLEER. The CDR3 consists of 15 residues. This CDR3 is CASSQDFARYYGYTF. CDR3 nucleotides: TGCGCCAGCAGCCAAGATTTCGCCAGGTACTATGGCTACACCTTC.

The rearrangement uses TRBV6-5 and TRBJ2-3, with D unresolved. This CDR3 region has 12 residues. V was pared by 5 bases and J by 6 bases, with 9 bases between. The germline V gene encodes CDR1 MNHEY and CDR2 SVGAGI. The CDR3 loop is CASSNEVDTQYF. CDR3 bases: TGTGCCAGCAGTAACGAGGTGGATACGCAGTATTTT.

This clone was observed a single time. The chain joins TRBV2 to TRBJ1-1, with 10 nucleotides matching TRBD1. The germline gives CDR1 SNHLY, CDR2 FYNNEI. V gave up 6 bases and J gave up 8 bases; unmatched junction bases: 9. The CDR3 is made up of 14 amino acids. For the CDR3, the DNA is TGTGCCAGCAGCATGTCCGGGACAGGGGCCGAAGCTTTCTTT. Amino acids: CASSMSGTGAEAFF.

The J gene is TRBJ1-4, the V gene TRBV5-1; 8 bases match TRBD1. The germline V gene encodes CDR1 SGHRS and CDR2 YFSETQ. After removal of 0 bases from V and 6 bases from J, the junction contained 4 bases not matched to a gene. There are 15 residues in the CDR3. The CDR3 protein is CASSLAQGAYEKLFF. In nucleotides, the CDR3 is TGCGCCAGCAGCTTGGCTCAGGGGGCTTATGAAAAACTGTTTTTT.

The chain carries TRBV15 and TRBJ2-5; tentative D call: TRBD1 (5 bases). Trimming removed 5 bases at V and 5 bases at J, with 12 bases between. The CDR3 has 13 residues. Germline CDR1 and CDR2: LNHNV and YYDKDF (reference sequence). The CDR3 loop reads CATSDSLLETQYF. CDR3 coding DNA: TGTGCCACCAGCGACAGCCTTTTGGAGACCCAGTACTTC. Using reference TRBV15 and TRBJ2-5 for the parts outside the CDR3, the full variable domain is DAMVIQNPRYQVTQFGKPVTLSCSQTLNHNVMYWYQQKSSQAPKLLFHYYDKDFNNEADTPDNFQSRRPNTSFCFLDIRSPGLGDTAMYLCATSDSLLETQYFGPGTRLLVL.

The V call is TRBV7-2, the J call TRBJ2-1, with D tentatively TRBD1 (5 bases). Per germline, CDR1 SGHTA and CDR2 FQGNSA. This CDR3 is built from 14 residues. Trimming removed 1 base from V and 4 bases from J, with 8 bases in between. The DNA for the CDR3 is TGTGCCAGCAGCTTAGGACAGATATACAATGAGCAGTTCTTC. Protein product: CASSLGQIYNEQFF.

Turning to this clone: Mismatch with germline at one junction end may stem from a read error. As DNA, the CDR3 is TGTGCCAGCAGGGAAGGTCTAGCGGGGCCCTACGAGCAGTACTTC. It translates to CASREGLAGPYEQYF. This sequence joins TRBV6-1 and TRBJ2-7; 9 nucleotides align to TRBD2. The CDR3 spans 15 residues. CDR1 and CDR2 from the germline V gene are MNHNS and SASEGT.

This chain uses TRBV18 with TRBJ2-7; possible D gene TRBD2, 6 bases. Trimming shortened V by 2 bases and J by 3 bases, and 11 bases separated the two germline ends. The germline V gene has CDR1 KGHSH and CDR2 LQKENI. The CDR3 runs 14 residues. CDR3 amino acids: CASSPAGLDYEQYF. CDR3 DNA: TGTGCCAGCTCACCAGCGGGACTCGACTACGAGCAGTACTTC.

The chain joins TRBV5-1 to TRBJ2-2; D ambiguous. Germline CDR1 and CDR2: SGHRS and YFSETQ. The germline V and J ends were trimmed by 5 bases and 5 bases, with 10 bases remaining between them. This CDR3 contains 13 residues. CDR3 sequence: CASRTRLTGELFF. DNA for the CDR3: TGCGCCAGCAGGACCAGGCTGACCGGGGAGCTGTTTTTT.

There are a few counts of this clone. The gene calls are TRBV7-9 and TRBJ2-1, with D possibly being TRBD2 (6 bases). The V end was cut by 5 bases, the J end by 10 bases, with 18 bases between. Germline CDR1 and CDR2: SEHNR and FQNEAQ (reference sequence). The CDR3 is 14 residues long. DNA for the CDR3: TGTGCCAGCAGCCCACCGCGGGGCTATTCGGAGCAGTTCTTC. Protein: CASSPPRGYSEQFF.